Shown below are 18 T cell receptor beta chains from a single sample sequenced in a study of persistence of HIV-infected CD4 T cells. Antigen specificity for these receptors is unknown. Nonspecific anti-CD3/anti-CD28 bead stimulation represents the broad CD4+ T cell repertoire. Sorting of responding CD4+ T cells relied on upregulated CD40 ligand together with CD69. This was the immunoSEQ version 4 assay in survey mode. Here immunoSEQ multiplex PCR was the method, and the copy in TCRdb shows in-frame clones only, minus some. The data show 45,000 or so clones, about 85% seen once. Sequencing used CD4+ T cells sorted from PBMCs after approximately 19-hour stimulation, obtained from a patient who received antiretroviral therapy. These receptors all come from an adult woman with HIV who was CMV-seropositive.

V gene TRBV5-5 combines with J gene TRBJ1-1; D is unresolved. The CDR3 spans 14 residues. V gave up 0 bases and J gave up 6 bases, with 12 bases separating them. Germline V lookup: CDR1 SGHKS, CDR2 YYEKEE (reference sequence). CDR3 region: CASSLEGMGSEAFF. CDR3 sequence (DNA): TGTGCCAGCAGCTTGGAGGGTATGGGGTCTGAAGCTTTCTTT.

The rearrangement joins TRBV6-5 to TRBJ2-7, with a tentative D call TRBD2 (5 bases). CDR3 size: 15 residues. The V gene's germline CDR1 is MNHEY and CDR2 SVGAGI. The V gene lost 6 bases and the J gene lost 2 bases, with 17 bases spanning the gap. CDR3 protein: CASSLAGSTPYEQYV. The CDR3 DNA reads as TGTGCCAGCAGCCTAGCCGGATCTACCCCCTACGAGCAGTACGTC.

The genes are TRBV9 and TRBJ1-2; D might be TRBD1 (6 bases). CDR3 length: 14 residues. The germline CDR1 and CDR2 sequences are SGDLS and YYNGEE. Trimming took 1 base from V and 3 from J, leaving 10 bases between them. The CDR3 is CASSVPGVDYGYTF. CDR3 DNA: TGTGCCAGCAGCGTACCAGGGGTTGACTATGGCTACACCTTC.

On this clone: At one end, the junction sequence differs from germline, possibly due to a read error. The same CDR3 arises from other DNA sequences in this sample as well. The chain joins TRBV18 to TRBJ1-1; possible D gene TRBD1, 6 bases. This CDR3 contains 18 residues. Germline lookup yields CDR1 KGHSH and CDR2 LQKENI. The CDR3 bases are TGTGCCAGCTCACGCAACAGGGAGACTCGCGTGGGGAACACTGAAGCCTTCTTT. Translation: CASSRNRETRVGNTEAFF.

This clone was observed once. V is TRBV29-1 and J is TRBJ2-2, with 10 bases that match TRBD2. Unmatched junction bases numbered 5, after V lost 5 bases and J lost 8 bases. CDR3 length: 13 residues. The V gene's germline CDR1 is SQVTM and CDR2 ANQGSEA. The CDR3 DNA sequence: TGCAGCGTTTACCCTAGCGGGGGTGGGGAGCTGTTTTTT. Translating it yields CSVYPSGGGELFF.

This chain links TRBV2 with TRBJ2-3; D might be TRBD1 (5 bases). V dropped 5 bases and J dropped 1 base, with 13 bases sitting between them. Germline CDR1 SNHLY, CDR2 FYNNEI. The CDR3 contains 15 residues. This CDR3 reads CASSSQEIRTDTQYF. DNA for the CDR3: TGTGCCAGCAGTTCACAGGAGATTCGCACAGATACGCAGTATTTT.

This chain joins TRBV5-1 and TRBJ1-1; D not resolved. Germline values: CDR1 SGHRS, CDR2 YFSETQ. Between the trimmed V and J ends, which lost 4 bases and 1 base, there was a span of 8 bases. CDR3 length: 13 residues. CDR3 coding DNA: TGCGCCAGCAGCGCAAGGCCGAACACTGAAGCTTTCTTT. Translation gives CASSARPNTEAFF.

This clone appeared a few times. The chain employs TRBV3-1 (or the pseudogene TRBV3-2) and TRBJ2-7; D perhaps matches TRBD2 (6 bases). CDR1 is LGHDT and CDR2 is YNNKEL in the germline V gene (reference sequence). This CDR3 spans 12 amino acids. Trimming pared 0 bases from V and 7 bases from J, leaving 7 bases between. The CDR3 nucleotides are TGTGCCAGCAGCCAAGAAGGGAGGGAGCAGTACTTC. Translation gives CASSQEGREQYF.

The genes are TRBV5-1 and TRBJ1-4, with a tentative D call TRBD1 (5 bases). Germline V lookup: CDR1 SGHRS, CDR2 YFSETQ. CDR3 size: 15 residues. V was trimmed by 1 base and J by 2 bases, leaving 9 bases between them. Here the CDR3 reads CASSLSGVTNEKLFF. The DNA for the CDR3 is TGCGCCAGCAGCTTGTCGGGGGTTACTAATGAAAAACTGTTTTTT. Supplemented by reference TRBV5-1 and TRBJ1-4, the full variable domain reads KAGVTQTPRYLIKTRGQQVTLSCSPISGHRSVSWYQQTPGQGLQFLFEYFSETQRNKGNFPGRFSGRQFSNSRSEMNVSTLELGDSALYLCASSLSGVTNEKLFFGSGTQLSVL.

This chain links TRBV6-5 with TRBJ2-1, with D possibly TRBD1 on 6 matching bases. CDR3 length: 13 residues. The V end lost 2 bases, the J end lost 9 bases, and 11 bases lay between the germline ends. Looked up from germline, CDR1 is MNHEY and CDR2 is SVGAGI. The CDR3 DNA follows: TGTGCCAGCAGTTACAGTAGGGGGACTGAGCAGTTCTTC. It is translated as CASSYSRGTEQFF.

For the CDR3, the DNA is TGTGCCAGCAGCCCCCAGAACACCGGGGAGCTGTTTTTT. Translated, it gives CASSPQNTGELFF. The chain carries TRBV7-3 and TRBJ2-2; D is uncertain. V gave up 5 bases and J gave up 1 base, with 5 bases separating them. Germline V gives CDR1 SGHTA, CDR2 FQGTGA. The CDR3 covers 13 residues.

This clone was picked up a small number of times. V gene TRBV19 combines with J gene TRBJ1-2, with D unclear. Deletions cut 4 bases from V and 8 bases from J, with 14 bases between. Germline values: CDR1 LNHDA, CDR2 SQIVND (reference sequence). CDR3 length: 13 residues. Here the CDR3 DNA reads TGTGCCAGTAGTACAGGCCCCAGGCACGGCTACACCTTC. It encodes CASSTGPRHGYTF. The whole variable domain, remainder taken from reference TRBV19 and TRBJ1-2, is DGGITQSPKYLFRKEGQNVTLSCEQNLNHDAMYWYRQDPGQGLRLIYYSQIVNDFQKGDIAEGYSVSREKKESFPLTVTSAQKNPTAFYLCASSTGPRHGYTFGSGTRLTVV.

CDR3 protein: CASSDRSLVQGGYTF. The CDR3 DNA follows: TGTGCCAGCAGTGACAGGAGCTTAGTTCAGGGTGGCTACACCTTC. The genes are TRBV2 and TRBJ1-2; perhaps TRBD1 as D (5 bases). Germline assignment: CDR1 SNHLY and CDR2 FYNNEI. The CDR3 is 15 amino acids. The germline V and J ends were trimmed by 3 bases and 7 bases, with 18 bases remaining between them.

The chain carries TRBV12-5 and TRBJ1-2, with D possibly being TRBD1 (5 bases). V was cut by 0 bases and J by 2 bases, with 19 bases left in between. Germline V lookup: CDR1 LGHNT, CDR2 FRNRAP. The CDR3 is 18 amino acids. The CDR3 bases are TGTGCTAGTGGTTTGGTATCCCTTCAAACCGGGACCAACTATGGCTACACCTTC. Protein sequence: CASGLVSLQTGTNYGYTF.

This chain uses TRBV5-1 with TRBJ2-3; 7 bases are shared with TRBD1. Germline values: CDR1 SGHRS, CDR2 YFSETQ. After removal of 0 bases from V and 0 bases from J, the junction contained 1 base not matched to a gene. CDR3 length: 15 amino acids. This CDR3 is CASSLVGQSTDTQYF. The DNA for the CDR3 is TGCGCCAGCAGCTTGGTGGGACAGAGCACAGATACGCAGTATTTT. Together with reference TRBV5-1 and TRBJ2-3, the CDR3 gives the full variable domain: KAGVTQTPRYLIKTRGQQVTLSCSPISGHRSVSWYQQTPGQGLQFLFEYFSETQRNKGNFPGRFSGRQFSNSRSEMNVSTLELGDSALYLCASSLVGQSTDTQYFGPGTRLTVL.

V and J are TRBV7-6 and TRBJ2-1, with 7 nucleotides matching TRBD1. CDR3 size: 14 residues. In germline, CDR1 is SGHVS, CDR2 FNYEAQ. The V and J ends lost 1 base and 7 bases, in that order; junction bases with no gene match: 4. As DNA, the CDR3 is TGTGCCAGCAGCTTAGGGGACAGTATAAATGAGCAGTTCTTC. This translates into CASSLGDSINEQFF.

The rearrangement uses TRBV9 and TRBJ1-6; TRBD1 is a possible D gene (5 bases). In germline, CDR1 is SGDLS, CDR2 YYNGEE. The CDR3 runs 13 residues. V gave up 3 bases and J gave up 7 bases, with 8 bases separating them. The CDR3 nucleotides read TGTGCCAGCAGCGCCGAGGGGAATTCACCCCTCCACTTT. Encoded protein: CASSAEGNSPLHF.

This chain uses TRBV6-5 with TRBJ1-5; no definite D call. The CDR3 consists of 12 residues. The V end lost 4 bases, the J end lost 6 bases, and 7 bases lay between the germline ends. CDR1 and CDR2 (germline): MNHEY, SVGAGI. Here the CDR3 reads CASSWVAQPQHF. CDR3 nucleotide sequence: TGTGCCAGCAGTTGGGTTGCTCAGCCCCAGCATTTT.